The TCR beta chain under discussion was sequenced for a study of blood T cell repertoires in COVID-19. As originally analysed: For nucleated cells, counts were estimated from reference gene primer amplification. Libraries were prepared by immunoSEQ multiplex PCR; TCRdb keeps only in-frame clonotypes and omits some of them. D and trimming come from the DNA, and the V and J calls and clone size come from that table. Of hundreds of thousands of clones listed, about 90% are singletons. This clone was recorded only once. This same CDR3 is encoded by further DNA sequences in the sample. Trimming took 4 bases from V and 1 from J; bases not matched to a gene: 3. The CDR3 is made up of 16 amino acids. CDR1 and CDR2 (germline): KGHSH, LQKENI.

The TCR originated in a young man with COVID-19, enrolled during active disease. The sample comprised peripheral blood. J is TRBJ2-2 and V is TRBV18, with 10 nucleotides matching TRBD2. The CDR3 here is CASSLGLAVNTGELFF. The CDR3, as DNA: TGTGCCAGCTCACTAGGACTAGCGGTGAACACCGGGGAGCTGTTTTTT.